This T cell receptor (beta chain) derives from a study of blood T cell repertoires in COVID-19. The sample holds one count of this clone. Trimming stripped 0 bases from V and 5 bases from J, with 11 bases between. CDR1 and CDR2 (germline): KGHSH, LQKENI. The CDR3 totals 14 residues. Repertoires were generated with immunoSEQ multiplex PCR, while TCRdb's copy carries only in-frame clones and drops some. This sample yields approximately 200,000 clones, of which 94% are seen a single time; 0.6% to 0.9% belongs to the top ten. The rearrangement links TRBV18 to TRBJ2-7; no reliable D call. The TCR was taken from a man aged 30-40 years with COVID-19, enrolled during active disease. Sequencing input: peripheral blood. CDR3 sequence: CASSPPSPADEQYF. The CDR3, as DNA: TGTGCCAGCTCACCACCGTCCCCGGCGGACGAGCAGTACTTC.